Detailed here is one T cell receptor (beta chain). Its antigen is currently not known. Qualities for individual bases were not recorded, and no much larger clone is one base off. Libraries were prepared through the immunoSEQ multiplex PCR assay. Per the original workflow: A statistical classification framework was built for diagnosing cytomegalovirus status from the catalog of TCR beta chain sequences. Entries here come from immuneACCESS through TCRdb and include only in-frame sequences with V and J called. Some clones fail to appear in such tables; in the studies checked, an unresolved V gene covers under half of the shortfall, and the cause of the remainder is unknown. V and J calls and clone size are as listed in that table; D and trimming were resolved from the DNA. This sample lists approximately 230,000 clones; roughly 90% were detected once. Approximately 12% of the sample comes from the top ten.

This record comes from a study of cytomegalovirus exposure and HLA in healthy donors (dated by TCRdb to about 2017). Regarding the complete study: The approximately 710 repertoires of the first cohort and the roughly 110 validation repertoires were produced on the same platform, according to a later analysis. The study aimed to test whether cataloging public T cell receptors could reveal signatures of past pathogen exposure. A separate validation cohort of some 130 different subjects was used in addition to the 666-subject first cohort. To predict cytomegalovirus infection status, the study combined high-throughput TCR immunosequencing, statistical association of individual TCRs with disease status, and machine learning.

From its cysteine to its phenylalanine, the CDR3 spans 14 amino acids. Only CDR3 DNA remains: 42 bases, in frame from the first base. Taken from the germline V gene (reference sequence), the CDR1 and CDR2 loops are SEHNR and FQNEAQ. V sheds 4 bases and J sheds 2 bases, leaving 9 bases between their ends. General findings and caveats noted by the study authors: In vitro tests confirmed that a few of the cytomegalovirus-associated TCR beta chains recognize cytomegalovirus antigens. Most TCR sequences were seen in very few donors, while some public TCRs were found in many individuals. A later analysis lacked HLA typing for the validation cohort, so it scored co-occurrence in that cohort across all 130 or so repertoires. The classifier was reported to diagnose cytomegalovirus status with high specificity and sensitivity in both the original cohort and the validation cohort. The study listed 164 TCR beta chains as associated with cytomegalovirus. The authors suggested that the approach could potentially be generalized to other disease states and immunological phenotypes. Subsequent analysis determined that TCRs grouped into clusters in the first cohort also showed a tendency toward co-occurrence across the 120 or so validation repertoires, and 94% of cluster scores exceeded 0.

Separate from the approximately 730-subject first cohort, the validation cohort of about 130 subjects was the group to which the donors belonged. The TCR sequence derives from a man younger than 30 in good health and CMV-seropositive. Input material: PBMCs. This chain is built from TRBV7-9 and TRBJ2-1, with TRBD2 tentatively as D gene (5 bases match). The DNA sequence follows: TGTGCCAGCAGCTCCAGCGGTACCTACAATGAGCAGTTCTTC. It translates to CASSSSGTYNEQFF.